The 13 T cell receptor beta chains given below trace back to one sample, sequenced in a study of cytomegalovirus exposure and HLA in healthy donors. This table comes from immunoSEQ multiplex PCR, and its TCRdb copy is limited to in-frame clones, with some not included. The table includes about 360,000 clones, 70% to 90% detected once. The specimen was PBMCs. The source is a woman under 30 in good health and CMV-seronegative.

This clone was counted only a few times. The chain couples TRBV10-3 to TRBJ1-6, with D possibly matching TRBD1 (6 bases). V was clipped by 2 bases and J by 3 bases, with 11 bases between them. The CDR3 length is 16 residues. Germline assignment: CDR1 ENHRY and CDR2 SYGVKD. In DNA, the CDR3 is TGTGCCATCAGTGAGGGCCGGGACAACTATAATTCACCCCTCCACTTT. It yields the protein CAISEGRDNYNSPLHF.

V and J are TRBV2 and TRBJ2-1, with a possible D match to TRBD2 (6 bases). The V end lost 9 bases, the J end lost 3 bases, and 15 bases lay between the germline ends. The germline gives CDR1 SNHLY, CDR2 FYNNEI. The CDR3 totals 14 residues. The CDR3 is CASGRGRGYNEQFF. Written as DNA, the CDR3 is TGTGCCAGTGGGCGGGGAAGAGGCTACAATGAGCAGTTCTTC.

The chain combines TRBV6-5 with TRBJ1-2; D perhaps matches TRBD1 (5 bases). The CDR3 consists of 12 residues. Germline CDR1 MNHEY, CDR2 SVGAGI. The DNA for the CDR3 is TGTGCGGGGGGAGGGCTGAACTATGGCTACACCTTC. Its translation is CAGGGLNYGYTF.

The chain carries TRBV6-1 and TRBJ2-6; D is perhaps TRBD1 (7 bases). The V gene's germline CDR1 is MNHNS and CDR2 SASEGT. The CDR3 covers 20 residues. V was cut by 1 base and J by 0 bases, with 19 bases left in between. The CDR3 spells CASSEVWGDSLNSGANVLTF. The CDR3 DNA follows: TGTGCCAGCAGTGAAGTCTGGGGGGACAGTCTGAACTCTGGGGCCAACGTCCTGACTTTC.

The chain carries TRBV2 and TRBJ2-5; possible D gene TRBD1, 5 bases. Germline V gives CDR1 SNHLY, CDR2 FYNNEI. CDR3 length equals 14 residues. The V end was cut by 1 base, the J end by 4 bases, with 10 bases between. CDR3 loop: CASSEEGIRETQYF. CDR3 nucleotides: TGTGCCAGCAGTGAAGAGGGGATCCGAGAGACCCAGTACTTC.

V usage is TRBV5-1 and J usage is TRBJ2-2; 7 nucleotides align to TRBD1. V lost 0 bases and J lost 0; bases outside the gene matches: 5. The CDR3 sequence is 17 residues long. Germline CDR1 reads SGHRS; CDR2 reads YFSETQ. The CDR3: CASSLVGQISNTGELFF. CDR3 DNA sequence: TGCGCCAGCAGCTTGGTGGGACAGATTTCGAACACCGGGGAGCTGTTTTTT.

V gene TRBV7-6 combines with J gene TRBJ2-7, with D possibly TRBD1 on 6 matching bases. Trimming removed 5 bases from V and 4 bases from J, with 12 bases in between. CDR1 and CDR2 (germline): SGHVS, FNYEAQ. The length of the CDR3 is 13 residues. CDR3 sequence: CASSLMRGYEQYF. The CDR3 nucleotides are TGTGCCAGCAGCCTTATGAGGGGGTACGAGCAGTACTTC.

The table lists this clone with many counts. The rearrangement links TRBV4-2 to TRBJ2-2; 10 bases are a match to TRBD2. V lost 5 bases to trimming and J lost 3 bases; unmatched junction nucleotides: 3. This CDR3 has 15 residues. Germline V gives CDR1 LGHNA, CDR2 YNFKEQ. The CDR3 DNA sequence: TGTGCCAGCAGCTATCTAGCGGGAGACACCGGGGAGCTGTTTTTT. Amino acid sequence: CASSYLAGDTGELFF.

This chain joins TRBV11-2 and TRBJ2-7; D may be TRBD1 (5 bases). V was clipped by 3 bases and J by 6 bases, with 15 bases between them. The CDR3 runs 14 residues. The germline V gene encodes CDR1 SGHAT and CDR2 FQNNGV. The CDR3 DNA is TGTGCCAGCAGCTTTGGTCAGGGAAGGGGCGAGCAGTACTTC. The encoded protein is CASSFGQGRGEQYF.

The CDR3 loop reads CASSLVFGDEKLFF. The CDR3 nucleotides are TGTGCCAGCAGCCTGGTATTCGGGGATGAAAAACTGTTTTTT. The rearrangement uses TRBV27 and TRBJ1-4; no clear D. Per the germline V gene, CDR1 is MNHEY and CDR2 is SMNVEV (reference sequence). V lost 6 bases and J lost 6, with 14 bases in between. CDR3 length equals 14 residues.

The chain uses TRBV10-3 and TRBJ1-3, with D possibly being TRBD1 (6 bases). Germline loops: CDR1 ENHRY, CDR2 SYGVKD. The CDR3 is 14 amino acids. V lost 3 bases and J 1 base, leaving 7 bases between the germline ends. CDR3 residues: CAISDRGSGNTIYF. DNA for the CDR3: TGTGCCATCAGTGACAGGGGTTCTGGAAACACCATATATTTT.

CDR3 nucleotides: TGTGCCAGTAGTGAACCCCTACCCACCTACGAGCAGTACTTC. It encodes CASSEPLPTYEQYF. V usage is TRBV19 and J usage is TRBJ2-7; no clear D. Germline CDR1 is LNHDA and CDR2 is SQIVND (reference sequence). V gave up 5 bases and J gave up 2 bases, with 13 bases separating them. This CDR3 is 14 amino acids long.

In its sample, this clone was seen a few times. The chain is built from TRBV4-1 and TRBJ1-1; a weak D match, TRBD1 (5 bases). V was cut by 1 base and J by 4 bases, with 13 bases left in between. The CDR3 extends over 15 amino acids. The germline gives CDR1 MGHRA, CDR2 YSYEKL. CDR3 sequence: CASSQGGGAFTEAFF. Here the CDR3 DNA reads TGCGCCAGCAGCCAAGGAGGTGGGGCGTTCACTGAAGCTTTCTTT.